The T cell receptor beta chain described here comes from a study of identical twins. Germline V gives CDR1 SEHNR, CDR2 FQNEAQ (reference sequence). This CDR3 region has 14 residues. V lost 5 bases to trimming and J lost 5 bases; unmatched junction nucleotides: 8. This clonotype was observed a few times. TCRdb used MiXCR to reprocess the 5' RACE reads, holding one entry per CDR3 protein. The sample gives some 710,000 distinct CDR3 sequences, around 6% of which show up once; about 2% is in the top ten. This sequence was found in a man aged 18 to 30 in good health. V usage is TRBV7-9 and J usage is TRBJ1-2; TRBD1 aligns across 7 bases. The sequencing input was naive T cells sorted from blood. The CDR3 spells CASSPRDSPYGYTF. The CDR3, as DNA: TGTGCCAGCAGCCCCCGGGACAGCCCATATGGCTACACCTTC.